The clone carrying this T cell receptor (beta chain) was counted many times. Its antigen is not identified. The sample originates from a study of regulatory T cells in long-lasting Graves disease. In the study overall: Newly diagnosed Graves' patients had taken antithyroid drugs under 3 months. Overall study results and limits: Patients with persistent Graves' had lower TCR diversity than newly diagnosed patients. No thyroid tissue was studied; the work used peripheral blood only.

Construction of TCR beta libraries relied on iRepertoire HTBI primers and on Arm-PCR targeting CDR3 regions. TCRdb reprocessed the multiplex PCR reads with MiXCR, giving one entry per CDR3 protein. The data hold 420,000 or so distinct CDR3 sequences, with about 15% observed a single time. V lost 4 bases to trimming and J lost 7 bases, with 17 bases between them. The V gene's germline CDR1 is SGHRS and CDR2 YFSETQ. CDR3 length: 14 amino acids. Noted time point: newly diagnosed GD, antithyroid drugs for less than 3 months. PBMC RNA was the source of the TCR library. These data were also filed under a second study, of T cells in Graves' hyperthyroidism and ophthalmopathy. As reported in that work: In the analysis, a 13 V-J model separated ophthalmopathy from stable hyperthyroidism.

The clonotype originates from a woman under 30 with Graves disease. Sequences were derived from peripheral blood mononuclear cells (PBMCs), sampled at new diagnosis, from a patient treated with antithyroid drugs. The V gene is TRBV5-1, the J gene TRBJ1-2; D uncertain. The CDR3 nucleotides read TGCGCCAGCAGCCCGGGGTACATCGGCGGTGGCTACACCTTC. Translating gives CASSPGYIGGGYTF.